These 6 T cell receptor beta chains originate from one sample sequenced in a study of CD8+ T cells in alopecia areata. Noted treatment: oral pan-JAK inhibitor, 5-10 mg twice daily. Once RNA had been extracted, it was reverse transcribed into cDNA to act as the sequencing template. Only in-frame clones appear in the TCRdb table, and some are missing; sequencing was by immunoSEQ multiplex PCR. The sample records over 150,000 clones, more than 45% being singletons. Sequences were derived from CD4+ T cells sorted from blood, sampled at week 24, from a patient treated with tofacitinib. The receptor source for this set is a human donor with alopecia areata.

As to this clone: One end of the junction fails to match germline, which may point to a read error. The chain has TRBV27 and TRBJ2-2; a weak D match, TRBD2 (6 bases). The germline V gene encodes CDR1 MNHEY and CDR2 SMNVEV (reference sequence). This CDR3 contains 16 residues. The CDR3 loop reads CASSFSGSSNAGELFF. The CDR3 DNA reads as TGTGCCAGCAGTTTTAGCGGTTCCTCGAACGCCGGGGAGCTGTTTTTT.

The chain has TRBV2 and TRBJ1-5; D is unresolved. The CDR3 length is 15 residues. The germline gives CDR1 SNHLY, CDR2 FYNNEI. Between the trimmed V and J ends, which lost 4 bases and 2 bases, there was a span of 12 bases. The CDR3 coding sequence is TGTGCCAGCAGTGGACCCGGGGTGGGCAATCAGCCCCAGCATTTT. It is translated as CASSGPGVGNQPQHF.

The chain uses TRBV7-3 and TRBJ1-6, with a tentative D call TRBD1 (6 bases). The CDR3 contains 14 residues. V was cut by 3 bases and J by 11 bases, with 14 bases left in between. The germline V gene has CDR1 SGHTA and CDR2 FQGTGA. CDR3 coding DNA: TGTGCCAGCAGCTTCAGTCCGGGGACAACACCCCTCCACTTT. Its protein product is CASSFSPGTTPLHF.

The genes are TRBV5-1 and TRBJ2-3; 8 nucleotides align to TRBD2. This CDR3 has 15 amino acids. CDR1 is SGHRS, CDR2 YFSETQ, per germline. With V trimmed by 4 bases and J by 3 bases, 7 bases remained unmatched. The CDR3 loop reads CASSPGGTSTDTQYF. In nucleotides, the CDR3 is TGCGCCAGCAGCCCGGGGGGGACCTCAACAGATACGCAGTATTTT.

The chain is built from TRBV4-1 and TRBJ1-2; 7 bases are shared with TRBD1. Germline V gene lookup returns CDR1 MGHRA and CDR2 YSYEKL. The CDR3 has 14 residues. J gave up 8 bases and V 0 bases, and 6 bases lay outside the gene matches. CDR3 amino acids: CASSQENRGSGYTF. CDR3 sequence (DNA): TGCGCCAGCAGCCAAGAGAACAGGGGAAGCGGCTACACCTTC.

The CDR3 loop is CAWSAGIYYNEQFF. In nucleotides, the CDR3 is TGTGCCTGGAGCGCGGGAATCTACTACAATGAGCAGTTCTTC. The chain carries TRBV30 and TRBJ2-1, with a weak D call TRBD2 (6 bases). This CDR3 has 14 amino acids. Germline V gives CDR1 GTSNPN, CDR2 SVGIG (reference sequence). The V gene lost 3 bases and the J gene lost 3 bases, with 12 bases spanning the gap.